The source of this T cell receptor beta chain is a study of control samples from healthy donors and cancer patients (dated by TCRdb to 2020 to 2022). Preparation of the library involved the immunoSEQ multiplex PCR assay. TCRdb's version of the immuneACCESS table is confined to in-frame rearrangements and falls short of the full clone set. An unresolved V gene accounts for under half of the shortfall where checked; the remainder is of unknown origin. Present in this sample are fewer than 85,000 clones, around 91% of which were seen just once. Together, the top ten hold 15% to 19% of the sample. The germline V gene specifies SGHTA as CDR1 and FQGTGA as CDR2. The cysteine opens and the phenylalanine closes a CDR3 of 17 amino acids. Only the CDR3 DNA stays, 51 bases, in frame from base 1. At the junction V is shortened by 5 bases and J by 0 bases; bases outside the gene matches: 11. Of note for this clone: Its antigen is still unknown. Qualities for individual bases were not recorded, and no much larger clone is one base off.

The chain joins TRBV7-3 to TRBJ1-1; 8 bases in between match TRBD1. Sequencing used blood. The sequence was collected from a man aged 30 to 39 in good health. The CDR3 is CASSNQPGQVLNTEAFF. The DNA reads as follows: TGTGCCAGCAGCAACCAACCGGGACAGGTTTTGAACACTGAAGCTTTCTTT.